The next 32 T cell receptor beta chains were all read from a single sample in a study of blood T cell repertoires in COVID-19. Clones were read by immunoSEQ multiplex PCR, and TCRdb kept only the in-frame ones, dropping some. This repertoire shows a few hundred thousand clones, around 90% found once; its top ten account for roughly 2%. The sequencing input was peripheral blood. Receptors originate from a woman aged 60-75 years with COVID-19, enrolled during active disease.

Comment on this clone: A read error may produce the germline difference seen at one junction end. The chain uses TRBV7-8 and TRBJ2-5; D possibly corresponds to TRBD2 (6 bases). The CDR3 runs to 13 residues. From germline, CDR1 is SGHVS and CDR2 FQNEAQ. The CDR3 reads CASSLEEGLSQHF. DNA of the CDR3: TGTGCCAGCAGCTTAGAGGAGGGGCTCTCCCAGCACTTC.

The chain couples TRBV7-6 to TRBJ2-7; TRBD1 might be the D (5 bases). Trimming took off 3 bases at V and 4 bases at J, with 22 bases between the two ends. Germline CDR1 reads SGHVS; CDR2 reads FNYEAQ. The CDR3 loop spans 17 amino acids. CDR3 nucleotide sequence: TGTGCCAGCAGCTTGGATTACCGACAGAAAACACCGTACGAGCAGTACTTC. The encoded protein is CASSLDYRQKTPYEQYF. Combining the CDR3 with reference TRBV7-6 and TRBJ2-7 gives the whole variable domain GAGVSQSPRYKVTKRGQDVALRCDPISGHVSLYWYRQALGQGPEFLTYFNYEAQQDKSGLPNDRFSAERPEGSISTLTIQRTEQRDSAMYRCASSLDYRQKTPYEQYFGPGTRLTVT.

The genes are TRBV6-5 and TRBJ1-4; perhaps TRBD1 as D (5 bases). Germline V lookup: CDR1 MNHEY, CDR2 SVGAGI. This CDR3 contains 15 residues. The germline V and J ends were trimmed by 0 bases and 5 bases, with 10 bases remaining between them. Here the CDR3 reads CASSYSMTVNEKLFF. CDR3 nucleotides: TGTGCCAGCAGTTACTCGATGACAGTGAATGAAAAACTGTTTTTT.

The rearrangement links TRBV29-1 to TRBJ1-4; tentative D call: TRBD1 (6 bases). V was shortened by 5 bases and J by 2 bases, with 12 bases between the two germline ends. Germline CDR1 and CDR2: SQVTM and ANQGSEA. The CDR3 sequence is 14 residues long. CDR3 sequence (DNA): TGCAGCGTTCTGGGGGCCGGGACTAATGAAAAACTGTTTTTT. Translation: CSVLGAGTNEKLFF. The full variable domain, with the rest looked up from reference TRBV29-1 and TRBJ1-4, is SAVISQKPSRDICQRGTSLTIQCQVDSQVTMMFWYRQQPGQSLTLIATANQGSEATYESGFVIDKFPISRPNLTFSTLTVSNMSPEDSSIYLCSVLGAGTNEKLFFGSGTQLSVL.

The gene calls are TRBV5-6 and TRBJ1-2, with D perhaps matching TRBD1 (6 bases). Germline CDR1 reads SGHDT; CDR2 reads YYEEEE. The CDR3 consists of 14 residues. Trimming cost V 3 bases and J 0 bases, with 9 bases left between them. CDR3 amino acids: CASSSTGANYGYTF. For the CDR3, the DNA is TGTGCCAGCAGCTCGACAGGAGCTAACTATGGCTACACCTTC.

The chain employs TRBV10-3 and TRBJ1-4; 8 bases are shared with TRBD1. The germline gives CDR1 ENHRY, CDR2 SYGVKD. The CDR3 runs 14 residues. J lost 3 bases, V lost 10 bases, and 7 bases had no gene match. CDR3 region: CATRGRDSNEKLFF. The CDR3 coding sequence is TGTGCCACCAGGGGGCGCGATTCTAATGAAAAACTGTTTTTT.

The rearrangement joins TRBV30 to TRBJ1-1; weak D call: TRBD1 (6 bases). This CDR3 spans 14 amino acids. V lost 0 bases and J 5 bases, leaving 13 bases between the germline ends. Germline V gene lookup returns CDR1 GTSNPN and CDR2 SVGIG (reference sequence). Written as DNA, the CDR3 is TGTGCCTGGAGTGTAAGGGGGGGTAGAACTGAAGCTTTCTTT. It translates to CAWSVRGGRTEAFF. The full variable domain, rest sourced from reference TRBV30 and TRBJ1-1, is SQTIHQWPATLVQPVGSPLSLECTVEGTSNPNLYWYRQAAGRGLQLLFYSVGIGQISSEVPQNLSASRPQDRQFILSSKKLLLSDSGFYLCAWSVRGGRTEAFFGQGTRLTVV.

J is TRBJ2-7 and V is TRBV12-3 or TRBV12-4; TRBD1 is a possible D gene (6 bases). The CDR3 length is 12 residues. The V gene lost 7 bases and the J gene lost 2 bases, with 9 bases spanning the gap. This CDR3 is CASTGATYEQYF. In DNA form, the CDR3 reads TGTGCCAGCACAGGGGCGACCTACGAGCAGTACTTC.

This rearrangement joins TRBV5-3 to TRBJ1-2, with 10 bases fitting TRBD1. TRBV5-3 is annotated as an ORF whose role is uncertain. The CDR3 has 16 residues. V lost 8 bases to trimming and J lost 4 bases; unmatched junction nucleotides: 14. CDR3 in amino acids: CASFAARQGAVYGYTF. CDR3 DNA sequence: TGTGCCAGTTTCGCGGCCCGACAGGGGGCGGTCTATGGCTACACCTTC.

CDR3 coding DNA: TGTGCCAGCAGCCCAGGACTAGCCCAAGAGACCCAGTACTTC. Translated: CASSPGLAQETQYF. This rearrangement joins TRBV9 to TRBJ2-5; 8 bases line up with TRBD2. Germline trimming cut 4 bases from V and 1 base from J; bases unmatched to any gene: 3. The CDR3 has 14 residues. Germline V gene data show CDR1 as SGDLS and CDR2 as YYNGEE.

The chain links TRBV19 to TRBJ1-2; 8 bases agree with TRBD1. With 5 bases clipped from V and 8 bases from J, the junction kept 7 bases outside the gene matches. The CDR3 spans 13 residues. From germline, CDR1 is LNHDA and CDR2 SQIVND (reference sequence). The CDR3 spells CASSSGQGAGYTF. The DNA for the CDR3 is TGTGCCAGTAGTTCAGGACAGGGAGCAGGCTACACCTTC.

The chain uses TRBV27 and TRBJ1-3; D unclear. Germline V lookup: CDR1 MNHEY, CDR2 SMNVEV (reference sequence). CDR3 length: 16 residues. V was trimmed by 2 bases and J by 2 bases, leaving 13 bases between them. The CDR3 sequence: CASSLKAGRPGNTIYF. CDR3 DNA: TGTGCCAGCAGTTTAAAAGCAGGCCGTCCTGGAAACACCATATATTTT.

This rearrangement joins TRBV6-5 to TRBJ1-2; D possibly corresponds to TRBD1 (5 bases). The V and J ends lost 4 bases and 3 bases respectively, with 9 bases between them. Germline CDR1 is MNHEY and CDR2 is SVGAGI. The CDR3 is 13 residues long. CDR3 sequence: CASSSPGHYGYTF. CDR3 DNA sequence: TGTGCCAGCAGTTCCCCAGGGCACTATGGCTACACCTTC.

CDR3 amino acids: CASSPQGRNYGYTF. In DNA form, the CDR3 reads TGTGCCAGCAGCCCACAGGGTAGGAACTATGGCTACACCTTC. The chain links TRBV3-1 (or the pseudogene TRBV3-2) to TRBJ1-2; tentative D call: TRBD1 (6 bases). Germline values: CDR1 LGHDT, CDR2 YNNKEL (reference sequence). Between the trimmed V and J ends, which lost 4 bases and 2 bases, there was a span of 11 bases. This CDR3 spans 14 amino acids.

J is TRBJ2-7 and V is TRBV5-1; TRBD1 aligns across 11 bases. Germline V gives CDR1 SGHRS, CDR2 YFSETQ. With V trimmed by 5 bases and J by 1 base, 2 bases remained unmatched. This CDR3 has 14 amino acids. The CDR3 loop is CASRGQGGSYEQYF. For the CDR3, the DNA is TGCGCCAGCAGGGGACAGGGGGGATCCTACGAGCAGTACTTC.

The chain links TRBV11-2 to TRBJ2-1; 11 bases line up with TRBD2. The CDR3 length is 13 residues. The germline gives CDR1 SGHAT, CDR2 FQNNGV. V shed 5 bases, J shed 9 bases, and the junction held 3 bases outside the gene matches. The CDR3 region is CASSVGTSGEQFF. The CDR3 DNA reads as TGTGCCAGCAGCGTCGGGACTAGCGGTGAGCAGTTCTTC.

The J gene is TRBJ1-2, the V gene TRBV19; TRBD1 matches 7 bases. Germline trimming cut 0 bases from V and 8 bases from J; bases unmatched to any gene: 9. Germline CDR1 reads LNHDA; CDR2 reads SQIVND (reference sequence). The CDR3 extends over 15 amino acids. The CDR3 DNA is TGTGCCAGTAGTATAGATCCCACAGGGGCTGGAGGCTACACCTTC. This translates into CASSIDPTGAGGYTF. The full variable domain, with the rest looked up from reference TRBV19 and TRBJ1-2, is DGGITQSPKYLFRKEGQNVTLSCEQNLNHDAMYWYRQDPGQGLRLIYYSQIVNDFQKGDIAEGYSVSREKKESFPLTVTSAQKNPTAFYLCASSIDPTGAGGYTFGSGTRLTVV.

The table lists this clone with a count of one. The rearrangement joins TRBV5-1 to TRBJ2-7; 8 nucleotides line up with TRBD1. V shed 4 bases, J shed 4 bases, and the junction held 25 bases outside the gene matches. CDR3 length: 20 residues. Germline lookup yields CDR1 SGHRS and CDR2 YFSETQ. CDR3 in amino acids: CASSDPWETRLTRDRYEQYF. The CDR3 DNA is TGCGCCAGCAGCGACCCTTGGGAAACACGCTTAACACGGGACAGGTACGAGCAGTACTTC.

The chain employs TRBV10-3 and TRBJ2-3; 8 bases are shared with TRBD1. Unmatched junction bases numbered 3, after V lost 4 bases and J lost 6 bases. This CDR3 has 13 residues. Germline V gene data show CDR1 as ENHRY and CDR2 as SYGVKD. The chain's CDR3 is CAISGTGSDTQYF. The CDR3 nucleotides read TGTGCCATCAGTGGGACAGGGTCTGATACGCAGTATTTT.

The V call is TRBV9, the J call TRBJ1-2; maybe TRBD1 (6 bases). V lost 0 bases to trimming and J lost 8 bases, with 14 bases between them. The germline CDR1 and CDR2 sequences are SGDLS and YYNGEE. The CDR3 loop spans 14 amino acids. The CDR3 nucleotides are TGTGCCAGCAGCGTAGTCGACGGCCAGGGGGGCTACACCTTC. This codes for CASSVVDGQGGYTF. Drawing the rest from reference TRBV9 and TRBJ1-2, the complete variable domain is DSGVTQTPKHLITATGQRVTLRCSPRSGDLSVYWYQQSLDQGLQFLIQYYNGEERAKGNILERFSAQQFPDLHSELNLSSLELGDSALYFCASSVVDGQGGYTFGSGTRLTVV.

A single count supports this clone. The chain carries TRBV6-5 and TRBJ1-1, with D unclear. The germline V gene encodes CDR1 MNHEY and CDR2 SVGAGI. CDR3 length equals 15 residues. V was trimmed by 6 bases and J by 1 base, leaving 15 bases between them. CDR3 region: CASRREPEGNTEAFF. The CDR3 nucleotides are TGTGCCAGCAGACGGGAACCGGAGGGGAACACTGAAGCTTTCTTT.

J is TRBJ2-1 and V is TRBV7-2, with TRBD2 matching over 12 bases. CDR1 and CDR2 (germline): SGHTA, FQGNSA. The CDR3 runs 16 residues. J gave up 6 bases and V 5 bases, and 8 bases lay outside the gene matches. The CDR3: CASSVASSGGVNEQFF. CDR3 in DNA: TGTGCCAGCAGCGTCGCCTCTAGCGGGGGGGTCAATGAGCAGTTCTTC.

Only a few counts were recorded for this clone. The chain uses TRBV6-6 and TRBJ1-2; D is undetermined. V lost 0 bases and J lost 8, with 16 bases in between. The CDR3 spans 15 residues. Germline values: CDR1 MNHNY, CDR2 SVGAGI (reference sequence). The CDR3 coding sequence is TGTGCCAGCAGTTACTCGTATTCGGGGTATAAGGGCTACACCTTC. Translation gives CASSYSYSGYKGYTF.

V usage is TRBV7-3 and J usage is TRBJ1-1, with 7 bases identical to TRBD1. Germline values: CDR1 SGHTA, CDR2 FQGTGA. The V and J ends lost 2 bases and 7 bases, in that order; junction bases with no gene match: 7. The CDR3 is 14 amino acids. For the CDR3, the DNA is TGTGCCAGCAGCTTAGGAGGGGGCGCGGGTGAAGCTTTCTTT. Translation gives CASSLGGGAGEAFF.

The chain recombines TRBV7-2 with TRBJ1-1; D unresolved. This CDR3 has 14 amino acids. Trimming took off 0 bases at V and 8 bases at J, with 13 bases between the two ends. Germline-derived CDR1 and CDR2 are SGHTA and FQGNSA. In DNA form, the CDR3 reads TGTGCCAGCAGCTTAGCGCTCGGAGGATTCGAAGCTTTCTTT. Residues: CASSLALGGFEAFF.

This sequence joins TRBV6-5 and TRBJ2-2; D gene ambiguous. Germline loops: CDR1 MNHEY, CDR2 SVGAGI. With 6 bases removed from V and 1 base from J, the gap between germline ends came to 6 bases. The CDR3 has 13 amino acids. As DNA, the CDR3 is TGTGCCAGCAGGACGGGGAACACCGGGGAGCTGTTTTTT. Its protein is CASRTGNTGELFF.

The CDR3 protein is CASSSGGWETQYF. CDR3 coding DNA: TGTGCCAGCAGTTCAGGGGGTTGGGAGACCCAGTACTTC. The J gene is TRBJ2-5, the V gene TRBV6-5, with TRBD1 identical over 7 bases. This CDR3 comprises 13 residues. Losses at the gene ends were 4 bases for V and 5 bases for J; bases not matched to a gene: 4. Germline assignment: CDR1 MNHEY and CDR2 SVGAGI.

The CDR3 reads CASSLQGASYEQYF. The DNA for the CDR3 is TGTGCCAGCAGTTTACAGGGGGCTAGTTACGAGCAGTACTTC. This sequence joins TRBV27 and TRBJ2-7, with 8 bases aligning to TRBD1. CDR3 length: 14 amino acids. Per germline, CDR1 MNHEY and CDR2 SMNVEV (reference sequence). Losses at the gene ends were 2 bases for V and 4 bases for J; bases not matched to a gene: 4.

This chain uses TRBV19 with TRBJ1-5, with 10 bases matching TRBD1. CDR3 size: 17 residues. V lost 6 bases and J lost 0; bases outside the gene matches: 8. The germline gives CDR1 LNHDA, CDR2 SQIVND (reference sequence). CDR3 in amino acids: CASSSVGTGVSNQPQHF. The DNA of the CDR3 is TGTGCCAGTAGCTCCGTGGGGACAGGGGTTAGCAATCAGCCCCAGCATTTT.

The V and J genes are TRBV5-1 and TRBJ1-2; a weak D match, TRBD1 (6 bases). Germline CDR1 and CDR2: SGHRS and YFSETQ. The CDR3 covers 15 residues. V was shortened by 0 bases and J by 3 bases, with 12 bases between the two germline ends. Written as DNA, the CDR3 is TGCGCCAGCAGCTTGGACGGCGACAGGTACTATGGCTACACCTTC. Residues: CASSLDGDRYYGYTF.

The genes are TRBV18 and TRBJ1-1; D may be TRBD1 (5 bases). Germline CDR1 is KGHSH and CDR2 is LQKENI. V lost 1 base to trimming and J lost 7 bases, with 19 bases between them. The CDR3 spans 16 residues. Here the CDR3 reads CASSPRLVQVIGEAFF. DNA for the CDR3: TGTGCCAGCTCACCACGTTTAGTACAGGTTATAGGTGAAGCTTTCTTT.

The chain combines TRBV9 with TRBJ2-7; 8 bases match TRBD2. CDR1 is SGDLS and CDR2 is YYNGEE in the germline V gene. The V gene end was trimmed by 0 bases and the J gene end by 7 bases; junction bases not matched to a gene: 9. The CDR3 runs 15 residues. The CDR3 loop reads CASSVDPGGKNEQYF. CDR3 bases: TGTGCCAGCAGCGTAGATCCGGGGGGGAAGAATGAGCAGTACTTC.